The table lists the clone carrying this TCR beta chain with a few counts. Combining a sample-barcoded 5' primer with a J-beta primer mix, a second PCR ran for about 7 to 11 cycles. Via MiXCR, TCRdb re-called the 5' RACE reads, giving one row per CDR3 protein. The table records about 1.4 million distinct CDR3 sequences, roughly 59% of them present only once. These data originate in a study of blood T cells in healthy people across ages. The receptor was derived from a man aged 18 to 35 in good health. What was sequenced was blood.

CDR3 amino acids: CASSRAVNEQFF. In DNA form, the CDR3 reads TGCGCCAGCAGTCGAGCGGTCAATGAGCAGTTCTTC. The chain couples TRBV5-1 to TRBJ2-1, with a weak D call TRBD2 (5 bases). Trimming shortened V by 5 bases and J by 6 bases, and 9 bases separated the two germline ends. This CDR3 is 12 amino acids long. CDR1 and CDR2 from the germline V gene are SGHRS and YFSETQ.